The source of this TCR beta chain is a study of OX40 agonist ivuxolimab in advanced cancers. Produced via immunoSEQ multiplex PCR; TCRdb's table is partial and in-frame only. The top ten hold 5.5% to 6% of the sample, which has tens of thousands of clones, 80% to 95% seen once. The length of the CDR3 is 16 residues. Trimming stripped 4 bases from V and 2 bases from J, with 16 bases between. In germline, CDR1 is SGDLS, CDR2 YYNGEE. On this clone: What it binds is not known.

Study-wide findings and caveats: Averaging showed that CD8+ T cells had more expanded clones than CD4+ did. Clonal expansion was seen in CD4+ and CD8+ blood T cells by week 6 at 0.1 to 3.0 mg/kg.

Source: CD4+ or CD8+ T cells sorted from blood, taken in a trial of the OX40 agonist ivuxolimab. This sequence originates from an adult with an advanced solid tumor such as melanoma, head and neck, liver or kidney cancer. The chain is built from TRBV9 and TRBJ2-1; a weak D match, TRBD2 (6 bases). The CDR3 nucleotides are TGTGCCAGCAGCCCACGGAGGGCAGGGCCCTACAATGAGCAGTTCTTC. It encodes CASSPRRAGPYNEQFF.